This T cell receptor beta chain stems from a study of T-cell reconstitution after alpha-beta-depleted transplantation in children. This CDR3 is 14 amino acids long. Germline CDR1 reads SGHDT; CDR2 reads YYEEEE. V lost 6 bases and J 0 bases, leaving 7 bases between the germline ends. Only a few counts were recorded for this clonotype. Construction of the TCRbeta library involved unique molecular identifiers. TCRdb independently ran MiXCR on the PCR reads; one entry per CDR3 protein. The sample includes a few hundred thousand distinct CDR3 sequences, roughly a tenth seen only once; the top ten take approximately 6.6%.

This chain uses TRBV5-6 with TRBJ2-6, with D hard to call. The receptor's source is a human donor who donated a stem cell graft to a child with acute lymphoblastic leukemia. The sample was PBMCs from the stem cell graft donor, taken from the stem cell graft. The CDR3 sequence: CASTLISGANVLTF. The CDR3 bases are TGTGCCAGCACCCTAATCTCTGGGGCCAACGTCCTGACTTTC. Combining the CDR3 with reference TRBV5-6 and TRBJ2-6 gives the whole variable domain DAGVTQSPTHLIKTRGQQVTLRCSPKSGHDTVSWYQQALGQGPQFIFQYYEEEERQRGNFPDRFSGHQFPNYSSELNVNALLLGDSALYLCASTLISGANVLTFGAGSRLTVL.